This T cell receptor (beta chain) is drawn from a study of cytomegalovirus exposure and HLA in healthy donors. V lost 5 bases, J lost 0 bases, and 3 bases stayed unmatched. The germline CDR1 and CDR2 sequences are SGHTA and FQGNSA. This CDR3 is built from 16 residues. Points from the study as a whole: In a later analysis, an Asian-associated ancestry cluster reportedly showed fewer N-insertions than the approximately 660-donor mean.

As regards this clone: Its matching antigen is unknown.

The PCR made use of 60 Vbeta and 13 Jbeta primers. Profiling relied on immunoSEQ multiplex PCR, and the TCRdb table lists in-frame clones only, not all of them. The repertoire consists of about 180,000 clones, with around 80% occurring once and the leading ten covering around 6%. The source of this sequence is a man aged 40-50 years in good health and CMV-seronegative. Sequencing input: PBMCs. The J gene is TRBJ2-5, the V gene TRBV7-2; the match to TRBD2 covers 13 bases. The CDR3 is CASSLGLAGHQETQYF. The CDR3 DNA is TGTGCCAGCAGCCTGGGACTAGCGGGGCACCAAGAGACCCAGTACTTC.